This T cell receptor beta chain came from a study of cytomegalovirus exposure and HLA in healthy donors. The germline V gene has CDR1 MNHEY and CDR2 SMNVEV (reference sequence). This CDR3 spans 12 amino acids. Between the trimmed V and J ends, which lost 6 bases and 6 bases, there was a span of 10 bases. Amplification used 60 Vbeta primers and 13 Jbeta primers. TCRdb's copy holds only in-frame clones and misses some; the assay was immunoSEQ multiplex PCR. The data hold fewer than 250,000 clones, with roughly 80% observed a single time. The sequencing sample was made of PBMCs. The sequence came from a male donor in good health and CMV-seronegative. The J gene is TRBJ2-3, the V gene TRBV27; D remains ambiguous. This CDR3 reads CASRGLLDTQYF. CDR3 nucleotide sequence: TGTGCCAGCAGGGGCCTTTTGGATACGCAGTATTTT.